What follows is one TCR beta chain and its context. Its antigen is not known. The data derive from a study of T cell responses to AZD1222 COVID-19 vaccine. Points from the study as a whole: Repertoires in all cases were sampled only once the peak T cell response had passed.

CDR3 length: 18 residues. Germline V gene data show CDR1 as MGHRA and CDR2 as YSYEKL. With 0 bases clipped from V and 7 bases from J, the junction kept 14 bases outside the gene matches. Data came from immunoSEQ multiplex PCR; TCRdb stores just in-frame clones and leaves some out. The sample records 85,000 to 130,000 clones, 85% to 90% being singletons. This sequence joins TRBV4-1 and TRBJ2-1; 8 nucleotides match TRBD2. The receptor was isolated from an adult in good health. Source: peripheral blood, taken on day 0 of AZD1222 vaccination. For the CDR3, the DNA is TGCGCCAGCAGCCAAGATCTTCGAAGCACCGGGGGGGTGAATGAGCAGTTCTTC. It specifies CASSQDLRSTGGVNEQFF.